This T cell receptor beta chain was recovered during a study of Ad26.COV2.S vaccination and SARS-CoV-2 variants. For the study at large: Donor was assigned to the Ad26.COV2.S arm of trial COV1001. Intramuscularly, Ad26.COV2.S was given either once or twice, 56 days apart.

The germline gives CDR1 LGHDT, CDR2 YNNKEL (reference sequence). With 7 bases removed from V and 5 bases from J, the gap between germline ends came to 17 bases. CDR3 length: 14 amino acids. The treatment denotes: around 19 received Ad26.COV2.S at low or high dose, single or two shots; five or six received placebo; per-sample allocation not given. The samples date from day 63 after the first vaccine or placebo injection. The method was immunoSEQ multiplex PCR; TCRdb's version includes in-frame clones alone and lacks a portion of them. The top ten hold around 10% of the sample, which has hundreds of thousands of clones, less than 90% seen once.

The rearrangement uses TRBV3-1 (or the pseudogene TRBV3-2) and TRBJ1-1; a possible D gene is TRBD1 (5 bases). The sequenced sample was peripheral blood, obtained in a trial of Ad26.COV2.S vaccine versus placebo. This TCR derives from a person aged 18-65 years who received the Ad26.COV2.S COVID-19 vaccine or a placebo. Here the CDR3 reads CASTLGGGGTEAFF. As DNA, the CDR3 is TGTGCCAGCACGCTCGGGGGTGGAGGGACTGAAGCTTTCTTT.